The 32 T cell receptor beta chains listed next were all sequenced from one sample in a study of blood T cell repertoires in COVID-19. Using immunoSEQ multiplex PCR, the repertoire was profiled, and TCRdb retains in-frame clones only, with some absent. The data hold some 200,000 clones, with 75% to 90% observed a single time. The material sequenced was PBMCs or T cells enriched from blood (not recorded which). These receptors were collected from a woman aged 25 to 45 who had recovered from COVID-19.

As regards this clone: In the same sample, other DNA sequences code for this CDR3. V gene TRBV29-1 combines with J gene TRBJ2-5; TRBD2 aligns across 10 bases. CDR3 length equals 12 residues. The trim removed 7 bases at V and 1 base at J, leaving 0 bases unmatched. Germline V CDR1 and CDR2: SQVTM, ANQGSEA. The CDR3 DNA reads TGCAGCGCTAGCGGGAGCCAAGAGACCCAGTACTTC. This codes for CSASGSQETQYF.

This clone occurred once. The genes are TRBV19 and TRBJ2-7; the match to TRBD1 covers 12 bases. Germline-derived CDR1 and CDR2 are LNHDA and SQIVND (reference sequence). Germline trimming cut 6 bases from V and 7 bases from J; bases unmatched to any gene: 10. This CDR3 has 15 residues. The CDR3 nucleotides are TGTGCCAGTAGCCATACGGGACAGGGGGCTGAAGAGCAGTACTTC. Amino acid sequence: CASSHTGQGAEEQYF. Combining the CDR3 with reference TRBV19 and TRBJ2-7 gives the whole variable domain DGGITQSPKYLFRKEGQNVTLSCEQNLNHDAMYWYRQDPGQGLRLIYYSQIVNDFQKGDIAEGYSVSREKKESFPLTVTSAQKNPTAFYLCASSHTGQGAEEQYFGPGTRLTVT.

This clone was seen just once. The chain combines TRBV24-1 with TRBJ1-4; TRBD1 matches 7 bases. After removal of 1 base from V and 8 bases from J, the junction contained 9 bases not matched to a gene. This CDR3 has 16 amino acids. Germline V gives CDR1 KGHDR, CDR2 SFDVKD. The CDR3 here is CATSDFFRQGREKLFF. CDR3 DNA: TGTGCCACCAGTGATTTTTTTCGACAGGGAAGAGAAAAACTGTTTTTT.

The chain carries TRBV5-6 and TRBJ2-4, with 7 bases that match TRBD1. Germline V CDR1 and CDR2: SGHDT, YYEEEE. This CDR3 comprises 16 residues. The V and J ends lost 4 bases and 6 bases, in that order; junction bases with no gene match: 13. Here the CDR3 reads CASSPIKNRDRNIQYF. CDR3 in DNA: TGTGCCAGCAGCCCGATAAAGAACAGGGACAGAAACATTCAGTACTTC.

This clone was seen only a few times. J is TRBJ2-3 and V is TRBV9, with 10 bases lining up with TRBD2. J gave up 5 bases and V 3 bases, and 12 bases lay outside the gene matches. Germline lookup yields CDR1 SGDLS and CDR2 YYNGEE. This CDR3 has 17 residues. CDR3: CASSDRTSGDSGDTQYF. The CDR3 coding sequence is TGTGCCAGCAGCGACCGGACTAGCGGTGACTCGGGAGATACGCAGTATTTT. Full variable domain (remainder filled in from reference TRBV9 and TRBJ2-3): DSGVTQTPKHLITATGQRVTLRCSPRSGDLSVYWYQQSLDQGLQFLIQYYNGEERAKGNILERFSAQQFPDLHSELNLSSLELGDSALYFCASSDRTSGDSGDTQYFGPGTRLTVL.

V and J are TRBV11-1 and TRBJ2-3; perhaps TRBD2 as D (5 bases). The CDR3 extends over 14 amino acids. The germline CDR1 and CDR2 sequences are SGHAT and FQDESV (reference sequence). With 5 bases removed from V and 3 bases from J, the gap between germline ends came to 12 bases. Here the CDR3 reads CASSPASNTDTQYF. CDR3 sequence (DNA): TGTGCCAGCAGCCCGGCTAGCAATACAGATACGCAGTATTTT.

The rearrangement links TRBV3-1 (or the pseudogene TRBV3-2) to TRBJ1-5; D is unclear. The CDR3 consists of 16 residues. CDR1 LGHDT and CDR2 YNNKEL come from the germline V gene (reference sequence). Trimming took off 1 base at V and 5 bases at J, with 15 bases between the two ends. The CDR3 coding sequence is TGTGCCAGCAGCCAAGTAGGAGGCCGGGGATATCAGCCCCAGCATTTT. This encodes CASSQVGGRGYQPQHF.

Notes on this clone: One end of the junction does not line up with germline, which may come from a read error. The DNA for the CDR3 is TGTGCCTGGAGTCCCCAACGTGGACAGGTTGAGTTT. Encoded protein: CAWSPQRGQVEF. This chain joins TRBV30 and TRBJ1-4, with 7 nucleotides matching TRBD1. From germline, CDR1 is GTSNPN and CDR2 SVGIG (reference sequence). This CDR3 is 12 amino acids long.

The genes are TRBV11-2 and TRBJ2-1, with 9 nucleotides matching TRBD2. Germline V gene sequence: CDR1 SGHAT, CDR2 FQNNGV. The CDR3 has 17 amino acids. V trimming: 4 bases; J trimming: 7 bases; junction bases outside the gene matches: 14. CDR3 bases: TGTGCCAGCAGCTCGAGCAGTGGCGGGAGGGCCTCAAATGAGCAGTTCTTC. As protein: CASSSSSGGRASNEQFF.

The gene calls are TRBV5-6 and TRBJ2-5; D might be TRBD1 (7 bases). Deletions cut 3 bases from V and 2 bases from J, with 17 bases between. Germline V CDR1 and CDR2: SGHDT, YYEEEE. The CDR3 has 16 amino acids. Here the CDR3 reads CASSSTGEQGQETQYF. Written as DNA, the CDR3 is TGTGCCAGCAGCTCCACGGGGGAACAGGGGCAAGAGACCCAGTACTTC.

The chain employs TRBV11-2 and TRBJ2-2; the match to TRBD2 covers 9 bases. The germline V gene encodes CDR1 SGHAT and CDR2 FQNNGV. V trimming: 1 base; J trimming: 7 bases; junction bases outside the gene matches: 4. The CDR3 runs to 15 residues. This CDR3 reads CASSLGAGGYGELFF. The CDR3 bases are TGTGCCAGCAGCTTAGGAGCGGGGGGATACGGGGAGCTGTTTTTT.

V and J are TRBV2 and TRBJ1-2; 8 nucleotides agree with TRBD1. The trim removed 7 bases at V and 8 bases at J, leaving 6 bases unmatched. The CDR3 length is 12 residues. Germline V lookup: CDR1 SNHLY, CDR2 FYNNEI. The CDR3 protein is CASIRQGSGYTF. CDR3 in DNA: TGTGCCAGCATACGACAGGGGAGCGGCTACACCTTC. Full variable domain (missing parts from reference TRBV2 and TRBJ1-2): EPEVTQTPSHQVTQMGQEVILRCVPISNHLYFYWYRQILGQKVEFLVSFYNNEISEKSEIFDDQFSVERPDGSNFTLKIRSTKLEDSAMYFCASIRQGSGYTFGSGTRLTVV.

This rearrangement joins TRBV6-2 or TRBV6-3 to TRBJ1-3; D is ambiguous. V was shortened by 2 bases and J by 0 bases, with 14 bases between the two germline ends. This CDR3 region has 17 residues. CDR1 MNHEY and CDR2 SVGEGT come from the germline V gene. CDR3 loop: CASSYVAGGFSGNTIYF. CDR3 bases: TGTGCCAGCAGTTACGTGGCTGGCGGCTTCTCTGGAAACACCATATATTTT.

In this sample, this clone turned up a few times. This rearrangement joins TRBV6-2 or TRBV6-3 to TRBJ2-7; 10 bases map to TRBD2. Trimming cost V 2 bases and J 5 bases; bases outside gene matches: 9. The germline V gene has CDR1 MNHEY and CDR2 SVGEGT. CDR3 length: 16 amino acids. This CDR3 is CASSYDSSGRWDEQYF. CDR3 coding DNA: TGTGCCAGCAGTTACGATTCTAGCGGGAGATGGGACGAGCAGTACTTC.

The CDR3 spells CASRGDRTGETQYF. CDR3 sequence (DNA): TGTGCCAGCAGAGGGGACAGGACAGGGGAGACCCAGTACTTC. This rearrangement joins TRBV7-6 to TRBJ2-5; TRBD1 matches 8 bases. The germline V gene encodes CDR1 SGHVS and CDR2 FNYEAQ. This CDR3 contains 14 residues. The J segment lost 5 bases and the V segment lost 6 bases, leaving 8 bases of the junction unmatched.

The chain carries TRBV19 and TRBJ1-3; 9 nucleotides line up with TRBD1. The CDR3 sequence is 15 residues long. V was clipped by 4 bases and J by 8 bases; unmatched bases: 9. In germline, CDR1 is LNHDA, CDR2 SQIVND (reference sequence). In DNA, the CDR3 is TGTGCCAGTAGTAATACAGGGGGCCAGGAGGACACCATATATTTT. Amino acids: CASSNTGGQEDTIYF.

CDR3 DNA sequence: TGTGCCACCAGCAGAGGGGCAGGGCCCTCTGGAAACACCATATATTTT. It translates to CATSRGAGPSGNTIYF. The J gene is TRBJ1-3, the V gene TRBV15; tentative D call: TRBD1 (5 bases). The ends were cut back, 1 base at V and 0 bases at J, with 10 bases in the middle. This CDR3 region has 16 residues. Germline lookup yields CDR1 LNHNV and CDR2 YYDKDF (reference sequence).

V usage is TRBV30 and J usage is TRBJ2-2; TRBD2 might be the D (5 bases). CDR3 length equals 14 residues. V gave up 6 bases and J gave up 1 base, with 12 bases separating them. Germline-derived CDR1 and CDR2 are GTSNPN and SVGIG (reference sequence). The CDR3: CACTRGVNTGELFF. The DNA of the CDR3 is TGTGCCTGCACACGGGGAGTGAACACCGGGGAGCTGTTTTTT.

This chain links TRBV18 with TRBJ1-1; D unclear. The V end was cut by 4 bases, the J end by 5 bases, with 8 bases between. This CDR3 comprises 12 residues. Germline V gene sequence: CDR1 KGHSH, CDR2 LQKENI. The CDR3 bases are TGTGCCAGCTCACTGAGCAGGACTGAAGCTTTCTTT. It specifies CASSLSRTEAFF.

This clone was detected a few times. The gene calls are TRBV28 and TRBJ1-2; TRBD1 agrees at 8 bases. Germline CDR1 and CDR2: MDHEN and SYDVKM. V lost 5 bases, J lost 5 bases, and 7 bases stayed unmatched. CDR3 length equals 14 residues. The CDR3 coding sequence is TGTGCCAGCAGTACGACAGGGGAAGGGTATGGCTACACCTTC. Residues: CASSTTGEGYGYTF.

CDR3 in amino acids: CASSPDRYTGELFF. The DNA of the CDR3 is TGTGCCAGCAGCCCAGACAGGTACACCGGGGAGCTGTTTTTT. This sequence joins TRBV7-3 and TRBJ2-2; a possible D gene is TRBD1 (6 bases). Per the germline V gene, CDR1 is SGHTA and CDR2 is FQGTGA. Trimming cost V 5 bases and J 3 bases, with 10 bases left between them. The CDR3 is 14 residues long.

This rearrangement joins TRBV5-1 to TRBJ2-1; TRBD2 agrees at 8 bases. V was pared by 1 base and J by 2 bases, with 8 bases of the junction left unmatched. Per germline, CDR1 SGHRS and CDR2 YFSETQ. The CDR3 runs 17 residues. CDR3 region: CASSLRHSGETYNEQFF. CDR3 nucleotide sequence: TGCGCCAGCAGCTTGAGGCATAGCGGGGAGACCTACAATGAGCAGTTCTTC.

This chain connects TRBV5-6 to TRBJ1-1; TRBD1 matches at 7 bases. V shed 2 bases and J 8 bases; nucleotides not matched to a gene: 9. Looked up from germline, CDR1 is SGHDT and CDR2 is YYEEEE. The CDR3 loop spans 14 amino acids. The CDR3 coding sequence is TGTGCCAGCAGCTTCCAACAGGGGCCCGCCGAAGCTTTCTTT. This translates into CASSFQQGPAEAFF. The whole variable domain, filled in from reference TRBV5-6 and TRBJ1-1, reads DAGVTQSPTHLIKTRGQQVTLRCSPKSGHDTVSWYQQALGQGPQFIFQYYEEEERQRGNFPDRFSGHQFPNYSSELNVNALLLGDSALYLCASSFQQGPAEAFFGQGTRLTVV.

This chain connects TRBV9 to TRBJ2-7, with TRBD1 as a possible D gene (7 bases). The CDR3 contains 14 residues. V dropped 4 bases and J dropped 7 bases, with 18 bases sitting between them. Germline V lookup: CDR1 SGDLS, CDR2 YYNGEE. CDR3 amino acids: CASSRSSAGGEQYF. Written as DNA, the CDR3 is TGTGCCAGCAGCAGGTCTAGCGCAGGGGGGGAGCAGTACTTC. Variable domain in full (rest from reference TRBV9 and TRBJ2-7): DSGVTQTPKHLITATGQRVTLRCSPRSGDLSVYWYQQSLDQGLQFLIQYYNGEERAKGNILERFSAQQFPDLHSELNLSSLELGDSALYFCASSRSSAGGEQYFGPGTRLTVT.

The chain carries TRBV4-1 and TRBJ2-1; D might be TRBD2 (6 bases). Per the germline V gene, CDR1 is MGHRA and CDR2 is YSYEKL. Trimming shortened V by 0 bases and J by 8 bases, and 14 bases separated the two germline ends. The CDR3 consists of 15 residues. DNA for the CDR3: TGCGCCAGCAGCCAAGAGCCCGGGAGCCGGGATGAGCAGTTCTTC. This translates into CASSQEPGSRDEQFF.

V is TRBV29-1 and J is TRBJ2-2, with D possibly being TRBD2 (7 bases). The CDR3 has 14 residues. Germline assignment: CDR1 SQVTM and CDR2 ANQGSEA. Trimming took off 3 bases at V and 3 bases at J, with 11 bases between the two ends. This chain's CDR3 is CSVDWGGDTGELFF. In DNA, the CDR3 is TGCAGCGTTGACTGGGGGGGCGACACCGGGGAGCTGTTTTTT.

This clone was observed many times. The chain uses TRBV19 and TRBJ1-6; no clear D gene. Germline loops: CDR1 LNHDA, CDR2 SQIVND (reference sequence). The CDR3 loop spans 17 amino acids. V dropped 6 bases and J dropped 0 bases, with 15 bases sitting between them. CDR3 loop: CASSTFGPSSYNSPLHF. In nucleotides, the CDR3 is TGTGCCAGTAGCACATTTGGGCCGAGCTCCTATAATTCACCCCTCCACTTT.

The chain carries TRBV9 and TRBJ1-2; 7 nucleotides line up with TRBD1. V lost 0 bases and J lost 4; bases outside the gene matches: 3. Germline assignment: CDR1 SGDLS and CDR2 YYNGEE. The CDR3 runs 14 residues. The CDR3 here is CASSVDSGGYGYTF. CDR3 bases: TGTGCCAGCAGCGTAGATTCAGGGGGCTATGGCTACACCTTC.

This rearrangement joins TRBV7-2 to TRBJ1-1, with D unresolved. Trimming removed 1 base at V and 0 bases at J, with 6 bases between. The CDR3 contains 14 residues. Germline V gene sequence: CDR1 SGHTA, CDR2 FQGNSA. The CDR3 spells CASSLDDLNTEAFF. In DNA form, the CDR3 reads TGTGCCAGCAGCTTAGATGACTTGAACACTGAAGCTTTCTTT. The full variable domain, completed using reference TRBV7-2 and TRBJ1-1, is GAGVSQSPSNKVTEKGKDVELRCDPISGHTALYWYRQSLGQGLEFLIYFQGNSAPDKSGLPSDRFSAERTGGSVSTLTIQRTQQEDSAVYLCASSLDDLNTEAFFGQGTRLTVV.

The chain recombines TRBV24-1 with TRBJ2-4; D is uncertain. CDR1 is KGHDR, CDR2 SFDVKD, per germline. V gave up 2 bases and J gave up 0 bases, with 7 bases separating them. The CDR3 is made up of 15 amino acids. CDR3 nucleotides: TGTGCCACCAGTGATTCACAATTAGCCAAAAACATTCAGTACTTC. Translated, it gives CATSDSQLAKNIQYF.

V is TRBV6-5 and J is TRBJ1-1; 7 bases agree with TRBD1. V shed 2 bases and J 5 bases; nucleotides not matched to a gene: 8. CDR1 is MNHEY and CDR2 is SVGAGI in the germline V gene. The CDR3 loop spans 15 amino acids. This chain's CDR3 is CASSYRETGVTEAFF. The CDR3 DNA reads TGTGCCAGCAGTTACAGGGAAACAGGGGTTACTGAAGCTTTCTTT.

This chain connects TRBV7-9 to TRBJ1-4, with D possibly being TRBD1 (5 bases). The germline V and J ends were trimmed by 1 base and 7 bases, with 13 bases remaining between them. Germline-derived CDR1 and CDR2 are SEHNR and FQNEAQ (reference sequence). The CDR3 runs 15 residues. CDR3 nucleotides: TGTGCCAGCAGCTTAGACGGGGGGGTCCGTGAAAAACTGTTTTTT. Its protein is CASSLDGGVREKLFF.